The 27 T cell receptor beta chains given below trace back to one sample, sequenced in a study of T-cell memory formation after mild COVID-19. TCRdb re-called the 5' RACE reads with MiXCR, one entry per CDR3 protein. The sample carries around 180,000 distinct CDR3 sequences, roughly 16% recorded once. Source material: PBMCs or a T cell subset sorted from them (not recorded which). Receptors originate from an adult woman who had mild COVID-19 (a few samples of this study predate the infection). Cell type and time point are not known.

This clonotype was observed a few times. V and J are TRBV3-1 and TRBJ2-6; TRBD1 agrees at 9 bases. This CDR3 region has 19 residues. Germline CDR1 LGHDT, CDR2 YNNKEL (reference sequence). V dropped 4 bases and J dropped 2; count of bases not matched to a gene: 12. The CDR3 spells CASSRGMGTGSAGANVLTF. The DNA of the CDR3 is TGTGCCAGCAGCCGCGGAATGGGGACAGGGTCGGCTGGGGCCAACGTCCTGACTTTC.

This clonotype was counted only a few times. This chain links TRBV11-3 with TRBJ2-1, with 11 bases lining up with TRBD2. There are 17 residues in the CDR3. Looked up from germline, CDR1 is SGHNT and CDR2 is YENEEA. The J segment lost 7 bases and the V segment lost 4 bases, leaving 12 bases of the junction unmatched. Here the CDR3 reads CASSSAKRLAGWNEQFF. The CDR3 DNA reads TGTGCCAGCAGCTCGGCTAAAAGACTAGCGGGATGGAATGAGCAGTTCTTC.

This clonotype has ten or more counts. This chain connects TRBV5-1 to TRBJ2-5; D is possibly TRBD1 or TRBD2 (5 bases each). Germline values: CDR1 SGHRS, CDR2 YFSETQ. V was clipped by 0 bases and J by 4 bases, with 7 bases between them. The CDR3 totals 13 residues. The CDR3 sequence is CASSLAGGETQYF. As DNA, the CDR3 is TGCGCCAGCAGCTTGGCTGGGGGAGAGACCCAGTACTTC.

This clonotype was seen only a few times. The CDR3 coding sequence is TGTGCCAGCAGCCGGGAGAGGGATGAAAAACTGTTTTTT. It yields the protein CASSRERDEKLFF. This rearrangement joins TRBV3-1 to TRBJ1-4; D is uncertain. V was cut by 4 bases and J by 6 bases, with 9 bases left in between. This CDR3 is built from 13 residues. Germline V gives CDR1 LGHDT, CDR2 YNNKEL (reference sequence).

CDR3 nucleotide sequence: TGCGCCAGCCAGAATGGGGGGCTGAGCTCCTACGAGCAGTACTTC. Protein product: CASQNGGLSSYEQYF. V is TRBV5-1 and J is TRBJ2-7; D may be TRBD1 or TRBD2 (6 bases each). Deletions cut 7 bases from V and 0 bases from J, with 17 bases between. The CDR3 spans 15 residues. Per the germline V gene, CDR1 is SGHRS and CDR2 is YFSETQ.

The chain uses TRBV12-2 and TRBJ1-1; TRBD1 is taken as the D call from the table, unchecked against the DNA. TRBV12-2 is recorded as a pseudogene. The CDR3 runs to 17 residues. CDR3 nucleotides: TGTGCAAGTCGTCGCACCCGGGACAGGGGCAAGAACACTGAAGCTTTCTTT. Translation gives CASRRTRDRGKNTEAFF.

The chain links TRBV6-2 or TRBV6-3 to TRBJ1-5; TRBD1 matches 9 bases. J was trimmed by 0 bases and V by 7 bases; bases with no gene match: 10. CDR1 is MNHEY and CDR2 is SVGEGT in the germline V gene. The CDR3 loop spans 17 amino acids. The DNA for the CDR3 is TGTGCCAGCACACCGGGACAGGGACATTATAGCAATCAGCCCCAGCATTTT. Translating it yields CASTPGQGHYSNQPQHF.

This clonotype was observed a few times. V is TRBV5-5 and J is TRBJ1-2; D remains ambiguous. The germline V gene encodes CDR1 SGHKS and CDR2 YYEKEE (reference sequence). CDR3 length: 14 residues. Trimming removed 0 bases at V and 4 bases at J, with 10 bases between. CDR3 amino acids: CASSLVVASYGYTF. CDR3 DNA sequence: TGTGCCAGCAGCTTGGTGGTGGCAAGCTATGGCTACACCTTC.

This clonotype is a singleton in its sample. This sequence joins TRBV7-8 and TRBJ2-7; 8 positions agree with TRBD2. The germline V gene has CDR1 SGHVS and CDR2 FQNEAQ. V shed 3 bases and J 2 bases; nucleotides not matched to a gene: 3. This CDR3 spans 14 amino acids. CDR3 nucleotides: TGTGCCAGCAGCTTCATAGCGGGACCCTACGAGCAGTACTTC. It translates to CASSFIAGPYEQYF.

About this clonotype: A much more abundant neighbour one base away suggests this may be a read error. This chain joins TRBV5-1 and TRBJ2-3, with 8 bases matching TRBD2. Germline assignment: CDR1 SGHRS and CDR2 YFSETQ. This CDR3 region has 16 residues. V gave up 0 bases and J gave up 5 bases; unmatched junction bases: 8. In DNA form, the CDR3 reads TGCGCCAGCAGCTTGGCGGAGCGGGGGAGGGGAGATACGCAGTATTTT. This encodes CASSLAERGRGDTQYF.

DNA of the CDR3: TGTGCCACCAGTGATACCTTTGGGACAGGGGGCATCCACGAGCAGTACTTC. Translation: CATSDTFGTGGIHEQYF. The rearrangement links TRBV24-1 to TRBJ2-7; TRBD1 matches 12 bases. The CDR3 is 17 amino acids. Germline CDR1 KGHDR, CDR2 SFDVKD. The V gene end was trimmed by 3 bases and the J gene end by 5 bases; junction bases not matched to a gene: 10.

This clonotype has only a few counts. This rearrangement joins TRBV2 to TRBJ1-5; 11 bases line up with TRBD1. The J segment lost 3 bases and the V segment lost 4 bases, leaving 5 bases of the junction unmatched. The CDR3 runs to 16 residues. Germline CDR1 reads SNHLY; CDR2 reads FYNNEI. The CDR3: CASSARTGGYNQPQHF. CDR3 in DNA: TGTGCCAGCAGTGCGAGGACAGGGGGCTACAATCAGCCCCAGCATTTT.

The rearrangement uses TRBV11-2 and TRBJ2-7; D gene ambiguous. This CDR3 has 11 residues. V was cut by 5 bases and J by 7 bases, with 9 bases left in between. Germline V lookup: CDR1 SGHAT, CDR2 FQNNGV. CDR3 in DNA: TGTGCCAGCAGCACCTATCGGGAGCAGTACTTC. Translating it yields CASSTYREQYF.

The table lists this clonotype with a few counts. The chain recombines TRBV6-5 with TRBJ2-7, with 14 nucleotides matching TRBD2. Germline CDR1 reads MNHEY; CDR2 reads SVGAGI. V was pared by 6 bases and J by 7 bases, with 8 bases of the junction left unmatched. CDR3 length: 15 amino acids. CDR3 bases: TGTGCCAGCAGAGCCAGGACTAGCGGGGGGCAAGAGCAGTACTTC. Its translation is CASRARTSGGQEQYF.

This clonotype showed up just a few times. The V gene is TRBV11-2, the J gene TRBJ2-3; TRBD2 agrees at 15 bases. Losses at the gene ends were 5 bases for V and 5 bases for J; bases not matched to a gene: 11. This CDR3 has 18 residues. CDR1 is SGHAT and CDR2 is FQNNGV in the germline V gene. Written as DNA, the CDR3 is TGTGCCAGCAGCCCAACTGGGACTAGCGGGGGGCTGGGAGATACGCAGTATTTT. Residues: CASSPTGTSGGLGDTQYF. The full variable domain, in which reference TRBV11-2 and TRBJ2-3 provide the parts outside the CDR3, is EAGVAQSPRYKIIEKRQSVAFWCNPISGHATLYWYQQILGQGPKLLIQFQNNGVVDDSQLPKDRFSAERLKGVDSTLKIQPAKLEDSAVYLCASSPTGTSGGLGDTQYFGPGTRLTVL.

This chain links TRBV7-2 with TRBJ2-2, with TRBD1 identical over 10 bases. The CDR3 totals 17 residues. Germline assignment: CDR1 SGHTA and CDR2 FQGNSA. The ends lost 4 bases at V and 4 bases at J; junction bases unmatched: 9. The CDR3 spells CASSSGTGALITGELFF. The CDR3 DNA reads TGTGCCAGCAGCTCCGGGACAGGGGCCTTAATCACCGGGGAGCTGTTTTTT.

The J gene is TRBJ1-4, the V gene TRBV25-1; perhaps TRBD1 as D (5 bases). The CDR3 extends over 15 amino acids. Trimming took 7 bases from V and 7 from J, leaving 19 bases between them. From germline, CDR1 is MGHDK and CDR2 SYGVNS. CDR3 sequence reads: CASTPIGGGIEKLFF. CDR3 DNA sequence: TGTGCCAGCACCCCCATCGGGGGTGGCATTGAAAAACTGTTTTTT.

This clonotype was seen a handful of times. The chain employs TRBV9 and TRBJ2-3; a possible D gene is TRBD1 (6 bases). The ends were cut back, 1 base at V and 3 bases at J, with 15 bases in the middle. Germline V gene sequence: CDR1 SGDLS, CDR2 YYNGEE. The CDR3 sequence is 16 residues long. The CDR3: CASSVSDRQLTDTQYF. As DNA, the CDR3 is TGTGCCAGCAGCGTATCCGACAGGCAGTTGACAGATACGCAGTATTTT.

V is TRBV5-6 and J is TRBJ2-3; D might be TRBD1 (5 bases). The CDR3 spans 15 residues. Germline V gene sequence: CDR1 SGHDT, CDR2 YYEEEE. V lost 2 bases and J 2 bases, leaving 12 bases between the germline ends. The CDR3 sequence is CASSFDRVVTDTQYF. Written as DNA, the CDR3 is TGTGCCAGCAGCTTCGACAGAGTCGTCACAGATACGCAGTATTTT.

V and J are TRBV12-3 or TRBV12-4 and TRBJ2-7; the match to TRBD2 covers 9 bases. The CDR3 loop spans 14 amino acids. V was clipped by 4 bases and J by 3 bases; unmatched bases: 4. The CDR3 loop is CASSSGTSFYEQYF. CDR3 nucleotides: TGTGCCAGCAGTTCCGGGACTAGCTTCTACGAGCAGTACTTC.

V usage is TRBV10-3 and J usage is TRBJ2-5; TRBD1 matches 11 bases. Losses at the gene ends were 2 bases for V and 7 bases for J; bases not matched to a gene: 6. Germline values: CDR1 ENHRY, CDR2 SYGVKD. This CDR3 has 15 residues. CDR3 protein: CAISEPGQGVGTQYF. The CDR3 nucleotides are TGTGCCATCAGTGAGCCGGGACAGGGGGTAGGGACCCAGTACTTC.

The chain combines TRBV20-1 with TRBJ2-5; 9 bases match TRBD2. Trimming at V came to 6 bases and at J to 1 base, leaving 12 bases not matched to a gene. CDR1 DFQATT and CDR2 SNEGSKA come from the germline V gene (reference sequence). CDR3 length: 16 amino acids. CDR3 in amino acids: CSARSASGGTQETQYF. CDR3 coding DNA: TGCAGTGCCAGGTCGGCGAGCGGGGGGACCCAAGAGACCCAGTACTTC.

This clonotype was observed a handful of times. J is TRBJ2-1 and V is TRBV5-6, with 8 bases aligning to TRBD1. Germline CDR1 is SGHDT and CDR2 is YYEEEE. V shed 1 base and J 7 bases; nucleotides not matched to a gene: 10. The CDR3 is 16 amino acids. CDR3 DNA: TGTGCCAGCAGCTTGTTCCAGACAGGGGTCTCGAATGAGCAGTTCTTC. As protein: CASSLFQTGVSNEQFF.

This clonotype came up many times. This chain uses TRBV2 with TRBJ2-1, with 7 bases identical to TRBD2. Germline V gene sequence: CDR1 SNHLY, CDR2 FYNNEI. CDR3 size: 17 residues. V lost 0 bases, J lost 7 bases, and 12 bases stayed unmatched. The CDR3 sequence: CASSEAVYGRKKNEQFF. CDR3 nucleotide sequence: TGTGCCAGCAGTGAAGCGGTCTACGGGAGGAAGAAAAATGAGCAGTTCTTC.

CDR3 loop: CASSPRLAGPTDTQYF. Written as DNA, the CDR3 is TGTGCCAGCAGCCCCCGACTAGCGGGACCCACAGATACGCAGTATTTT. The chain joins TRBV12-3 or TRBV12-4 to TRBJ2-3; TRBD2 agrees at 11 bases. J lost 2 bases, V lost 6 bases, and 7 bases had no gene match. CDR3 length: 16 amino acids.

The table lists this clonotype with a few counts. The CDR3 here is CASSLAQGSYEQYF. The CDR3 DNA is TGCGCCAGCAGCTTGGCCCAGGGATCCTACGAGCAGTACTTC. The chain uses TRBV5-1 and TRBJ2-7; D may be TRBD1 (5 bases). CDR1 is SGHRS, CDR2 YFSETQ, per germline. This CDR3 is 14 amino acids long. The V end lost 0 bases, the J end lost 1 base, and 8 bases lay between the germline ends.

This clonotype has only a few counts. The V gene is TRBV10-3, the J gene TRBJ2-2; unclear D gene. This CDR3 spans 16 amino acids. V lost 2 bases and J 6 bases, leaving 16 bases between the germline ends. CDR1 and CDR2 (germline): ENHRY, SYGVKD. The CDR3 nucleotides are TGTGCCATCAGTGAGACTACGCCCTCGGTTGCCGGGGAGCTGTTTTTT. Protein: CAISETTPSVAGELFF.